The entry below describes one T cell receptor (beta chain). Germline V gene lookup returns CDR1 WSHSY and CDR2 SAAADI. V lost 10 bases and J lost 4, with 19 bases in between. The CDR3 contains 14 residues. Seattle's cohort entered during active infection and was followed longitudinally. The sample comes from a study of blood T cell repertoires in COVID-19. Study-level background: Acute and convalescent COVID-19 samples came from the United States, Italy and Spain.

Measured with immunoSEQ multiplex PCR; TCRdb has only the in-frame clones, and not every one. The sample shows hundreds of thousands of clones, approximately 89% of them seen only once. The clonotype was recovered from a woman in her thirties with COVID-19, enrolled during active disease. The sequenced sample consisted of peripheral blood. The rearrangement joins TRBV10-2 to TRBJ1-1; a possible D gene is TRBD1 (5 bases). CDR3 in amino acids: CATRTTTEATEAFF. CDR3 coding DNA: TGCGCCACCAGAACGACGACAGAGGCCACTGAAGCTTTCTTT.